These 18 T cell receptor beta chains share one sample of origin, sequenced in a study. Via MiXCR, TCRdb re-called the RT-PCR reads, giving one row per CDR3 protein. The profile shows about 680,000 distinct CDR3 sequences, approximately 15% of them singletons. Sequencing was performed on memory CD4+ T cells from blood. These receptors were taken from a female donor in good health, serving as a healthy control.

The chain links TRBV28 to TRBJ2-1; D possibly corresponds to TRBD2 (6 bases). The V end was cut by 8 bases, the J end by 11 bases, with 25 bases between. Germline CDR1 and CDR2: MDHEN and SYDVKM. The CDR3 sequence is 15 residues long. The DNA for the CDR3 is TGTGCCAGCTACCAGCCAGCGGGCTCCCGGTCGAAGCAGTTCTTC. This codes for CASYQPAGSRSKQFF.

The chain couples TRBV28 to TRBJ2-7; D possibly uses TRBD1 or TRBD2 (6 bases each). The CDR3 is 14 residues long. The V gene's germline CDR1 is MDHEN and CDR2 SYDVKM. The V and J ends lost 6 bases and 4 bases respectively, with 16 bases between them. The CDR3 nucleotides are TGTGCCAGCAGGGGAGGACAGCACATTTACGAGCAGTACTTC. Its protein is CASRGGQHIYEQYF.

This rearrangement joins TRBV7-9 to TRBJ2-1; a possible D gene is TRBD1 (5 bases). This CDR3 comprises 20 residues. V was cut by 0 bases and J by 1 base, with 22 bases left in between. Germline V gene data show CDR1 as SEHNR and CDR2 as FQNEAQ (reference sequence). Here the CDR3 reads CASSLAAGFSVFTSYNEQFF. CDR3 nucleotide sequence: TGTGCCAGCAGCTTAGCGGCAGGGTTCTCGGTATTTACTTCCTACAATGAGCAGTTCTTC.

The chain recombines TRBV27 with TRBJ2-2; weak D call: TRBD1 (6 bases). This CDR3 has 14 residues. The V end lost 9 bases, the J end lost 2 bases, and 13 bases lay between the germline ends. Per the germline V gene, CDR1 is MNHEY and CDR2 is SMNVEV (reference sequence). Written as DNA, the CDR3 is TGTGCCAGTACTCTACAGGGTAACACCGGGGAGCTGTTTTTT. This encodes CASTLQGNTGELFF.

The chain is built from TRBV6-1 and TRBJ2-3; D is unresolved. CDR1 and CDR2 from the germline V gene are MNHNS and SASEGT. The germline V and J ends were trimmed by 4 bases and 4 bases, with 9 bases remaining between them. This CDR3 has 13 residues. Written as DNA, the CDR3 is TGTGCCAGCAGTGTTCAGGAGTCAGATACGCAGTATTTT. Its protein product is CASSVQESDTQYF.

This clonotype was seen only a few times. This sequence joins TRBV6-1 and TRBJ2-3, with a tentative D call TRBD2 (7 bases). The CDR3 covers 16 residues. Per germline, CDR1 MNHNS and CDR2 SASEGT. The V end lost 7 bases, the J end lost 2 bases, and 19 bases lay between the germline ends. CDR3 in DNA: TGTGCCAGCACCAAAAGGGGGGGCAGTTCCACAGATACGCAGTATTTT. Its translation is CASTKRGGSSTDTQYF.

The chain has TRBV7-2 and TRBJ1-2; 8 bases are a match to TRBD1. This CDR3 is built from 14 residues. Trimming at V came to 3 bases and at J to 6 bases, leaving 6 bases not matched to a gene. Germline V gene sequence: CDR1 SGHTA, CDR2 FQGNSA. The CDR3 DNA is TGTGCCAGCAGCTTCGCAGGGGGCGAGGATGGCTACACCTTC. Protein product: CASSFAGGEDGYTF.

The chain couples TRBV7-2 to TRBJ2-7; TRBD1 agrees at 8 bases. The V gene's germline CDR1 is SGHTA and CDR2 FQGNSA. This CDR3 is 15 amino acids long. Losses at the gene ends were 2 bases for V and 2 bases for J; bases not matched to a gene: 5. The CDR3: CASSLKGQVPYEQYF. The CDR3 nucleotides read TGTGCCAGCAGCTTAAAGGGACAGGTACCCTACGAGCAGTACTTC.

V and J are TRBV3-1 and TRBJ2-3; no definite D call. This CDR3 spans 13 amino acids. V shed 0 bases and J shed 5 bases, with 6 bases lying between them. Germline CDR1 is LGHDT and CDR2 is YNNKEL (reference sequence). In DNA form, the CDR3 reads TGTGCCAGCAGCCAAGATCCTAAAGATACGCAGTATTTT. Protein product: CASSQDPKDTQYF.

The rearrangement joins TRBV5-1 to TRBJ1-6, with TRBD1 matching 7 bases. V lost 3 bases and J lost 7; bases outside the gene matches: 10. Germline V lookup: CDR1 SGHRS, CDR2 YFSETQ. CDR3 length: 16 residues. The CDR3, as DNA: TGCGCCAGCAGCTCTACATCCGGGACAGCAAATTCACCCCTCCACTTT. Translation gives CASSSTSGTANSPLHF.

There are many counts of this clonotype. This chain uses TRBV6-5 with TRBJ2-1; a weak D match, TRBD2 (7 bases). CDR1 MNHEY and CDR2 SVGAGI come from the germline V gene. CDR3 length: 15 amino acids. V was clipped by 1 base and J by 6 bases, with 13 bases between them. CDR3 sequence reads: CASSYWGGAGNEQFF. The CDR3 bases are TGTGCCAGCAGTTACTGGGGGGGCGCGGGCAATGAGCAGTTCTTC.

The chain combines TRBV5-1 with TRBJ2-5; 7 bases agree with TRBD2. The germline CDR1 and CDR2 sequences are SGHRS and YFSETQ. J lost 1 base, V lost 0 bases, and 0 bases had no gene match. The CDR3 is made up of 14 amino acids. The CDR3 protein is CASSLGLAQETQYF. CDR3 DNA: TGCGCCAGCAGCTTGGGACTAGCCCAAGAGACCCAGTACTTC.

This clonotype was seen a handful of times. This rearrangement joins TRBV7-8 to TRBJ1-2; D call uncertain. In germline, CDR1 is SGHVS, CDR2 FQNEAQ. CDR3 length: 15 amino acids. Trimming removed 0 bases at V and 5 bases at J, with 13 bases between. The CDR3 protein is CASSLAVSLSYGYTF. In nucleotides, the CDR3 is TGTGCCAGCAGCTTAGCGGTCTCCCTAAGTTATGGCTACACCTTC.

This clonotype was detected a few times. The V call is TRBV7-9, the J call TRBJ2-2; tentative D call: TRBD2 (5 bases). The V and J ends lost 7 bases and 8 bases respectively, with 20 bases between them. Per germline, CDR1 SEHNR and CDR2 FQNEAQ (reference sequence). The CDR3 has 15 residues. Here the CDR3 reads CASNDLSGWPGELFF. The CDR3 nucleotides read TGTGCCAGCAACGACCTGTCGGGGTGGCCGGGGGAGCTGTTTTTT.

This sequence joins TRBV4-2 and TRBJ2-5, with 15 bases that match TRBD2. Germline loops: CDR1 LGHNA, CDR2 YNFKEQ. Losses at the gene ends were 4 bases for V and 4 bases for J; bases not matched to a gene: 10. The CDR3 runs 18 residues. The CDR3 loop is CASSPRGLAGGARETQYF. For the CDR3, the DNA is TGTGCCAGCAGCCCCCGAGGACTAGCGGGAGGGGCTCGAGAGACCCAGTACTTC.

This clonotype was counted at least ten times. The V gene is TRBV12-3 or TRBV12-4, the J gene TRBJ1-1, with D uncertain. V lost 5 bases, J lost 7 bases, and 17 bases lay in between. CDR3 length: 14 amino acids. The CDR3 DNA reads TGTGCCAGCAGTCCTTTCGACATAGGAGGTGAAGCTTTCTTT. Residues: CASSPFDIGGEAFF.

At least ten counts were recorded for this clonotype. CDR3 in amino acids: CASGVGGVYGYTF. Here the CDR3 DNA reads TGTGCCAGCGGGGTGGGCGGTGTCTATGGCTACACCTTC. V and J are TRBV12-3 or TRBV12-4 and TRBJ1-2, with D uncertain. There are 13 residues in the CDR3. V lost 8 bases to trimming and J lost 4 bases, with 14 bases between them.

This clonotype was counted a few times. V and J are TRBV5-1 and TRBJ1-1, with TRBD1 identical over 8 bases. The germline V gene encodes CDR1 SGHRS and CDR2 YFSETQ. After removal of 4 bases from V and 1 base from J, the junction contained 3 bases not matched to a gene. The CDR3 loop spans 14 amino acids. CDR3 DNA sequence: TGCGCCAGCAGCCCCGACAGGGGGAACACTGAAGCTTTCTTT. It translates to CASSPDRGNTEAFF.